These T cell receptor beta chains were read from a single sample in a study of T cell responses to AZD1222 COVID-19 vaccine. Assay used: immunoSEQ multiplex PCR; TCRdb lists only in-frame clones, some missing. The sample includes 120,000 to 150,000 clones, over 90% of them seen just once. The specimen comprised peripheral blood, sampled on day 0 of MenACWY control vaccination. Receptors were obtained from an adult in good health. CDR3s include the opening cysteine and the closing phenylalanine or tryptophan. D genes are given only for firm matches. The size of a clone is reported for some rows only, either as once, few or many, or as a class for expanded clones.

CDR3nt: TGTGCCAGCAGTACTTCCAGGGGCCCCCCTTATGGCTACACCTTC; CDR3aa: CASSTSRGPPYGYTF; d_gene: NA; abundance: NA; v_gene: TRBV27; j_gene: TRBJ1-2
CDR3nt: TGTGCCAGCAGGACTACCGCAACTAATGAAAAACTGTTTTTT; CDR3aa: CASRTTATNEKLFF; d_gene: NA; abundance: NA; v_gene: TRBV6-5; j_gene: TRBJ1-4
CDR3nt: TGTGCCAGCAAATATAGGACGGGAAACACAGATACGCAGTATTTT; CDR3aa: CASKYRTGNTDTQYF; d_gene: NA; abundance: once; v_gene: TRBV2; j_gene: TRBJ2-3
CDR3nt: TGTGCCAGCAGCTTGGACAGCAGGGATTCACCCCTCCACTTT; CDR3aa: CASSLDSRDSPLHF; d_gene: NA; abundance: NA; v_gene: TRBV5-6; j_gene: TRBJ1-6
CDR3nt: TGTGCCAGCAGTTCCACGGGACACGCGAACACTGAAGCTTTCTTT; CDR3aa: CASSSTGHANTEAFF; d_gene: NA; abundance: NA; v_gene: TRBV6-2/TRBV6-3; j_gene: TRBJ1-1
CDR3nt: TGCAGTGCCCAGGGTGAAAACGAGCAGTACTTC; CDR3aa: CSAQGENEQYF; d_gene: NA; abundance: NA; v_gene: TRBV20-1; j_gene: TRBJ2-7
CDR3nt: TGTGCCAGCAGCCCGGAGGGACATCCGCCTAACACCGGGGAGCTGTTTTTT; CDR3aa: CASSPEGHPPNTGELFF; d_gene: NA; abundance: NA; v_gene: TRBV7-3; j_gene: TRBJ2-2
CDR3nt: TGTGCCAGCAGTTTGACAGGGTTAAACTATGGCTACACCTTC; CDR3aa: CASSLTGLNYGYTF; d_gene: TRBD1; abundance: NA; v_gene: TRBV6-5; j_gene: TRBJ1-2
CDR3nt: TGTGCCAGTAGTATAGTTAGTGGAAACCCTAGCACAGATACGCAGTATTTT; CDR3aa: CASSIVSGNPSTDTQYF; d_gene: NA; abundance: NA; v_gene: TRBV19; j_gene: TRBJ2-3
CDR3nt: TGTGCCAGCTCACCAGGGGGGGGGCGCAACAATGAGCAGTTCTTC; CDR3aa: CASSPGGGRNNEQFF; d_gene: NA; abundance: once; v_gene: TRBV18; j_gene: TRBJ2-1
CDR3nt: TGCGCCAGCAGGCGAGCCTTACAGGGGAGGGATGAAAAACTGTTTTTT; CDR3aa: CASRRALQGRDEKLFF; d_gene: TRBD1; abundance: NA; v_gene: TRBV4-1; j_gene: TRBJ1-4
CDR3nt: TGTGCCAGCAGTAGTAGCGGGGGGGCCAATGAGCAGTTCTTC; CDR3aa: CASSSSGGANEQFF; d_gene: TRBD2; abundance: NA; v_gene: TRBV6-4; j_gene: TRBJ2-1
CDR3nt: TGTGCCAGCAGTCCCGCAGGGGCGGGCTATGGCTACACCTTC; CDR3aa: CASSPAGAGYGYTF; d_gene: NA; abundance: NA; v_gene: TRBV6-5; j_gene: TRBJ1-2
CDR3nt: TGTGCCAGCAGTCTTAGGACAGGGGAAGCTTTCTTT; CDR3aa: CASSLRTGEAFF; d_gene: TRBD1; abundance: NA; v_gene: TRBV6-2/TRBV6-3; j_gene: TRBJ1-1
CDR3nt: TGCGCCAGCAGCTTGGAGGGCGGCACTGAAGCTTTCTTT; CDR3aa: CASSLEGGTEAFF; d_gene: NA; abundance: NA; v_gene: TRBV5-1; j_gene: TRBJ1-1
CDR3nt: TGCGCCAGCACGGACTTTGCTTGGGATGAGCAGTTCTTC; CDR3aa: CASTDFAWDEQFF; d_gene: NA; abundance: NA; v_gene: TRBV10-2; j_gene: TRBJ2-1
CDR3nt: TGTGCCAGTAGTACCCTCAGGACGGCTAATGAAAAACTGTTTTTT; CDR3aa: CASSTLRTANEKLFF; d_gene: NA; abundance: NA; v_gene: TRBV19; j_gene: TRBJ1-4
CDR3nt: TGTGCCAGCAGTTACTCGATCGGGCCGCGGCACACTGAAGCTTTCTTT; CDR3aa: CASSYSIGPRHTEAFF; d_gene: NA; abundance: NA; v_gene: TRBV6-5; j_gene: TRBJ1-1
CDR3nt: TGTGCCACCAGTGAAGGACAGGGGGAACTCTATGGCTACACCTTC; CDR3aa: CATSEGQGELYGYTF; d_gene: TRBD1; abundance: NA; v_gene: TRBV24-1; j_gene: TRBJ1-2
CDR3nt: TGTGCCAGCAGCTTAAGCGTTGACGAGACCCAGTACTTC; CDR3aa: CASSLSVDETQYF; d_gene: NA; abundance: NA; v_gene: TRBV7-3; j_gene: TRBJ2-5
CDR3nt: TGTGCCACCAGTGACACCAAGGGGCGGGCGGGAGAGCAGTACTTC; CDR3aa: CATSDTKGRAGEQYF; d_gene: NA; abundance: NA; v_gene: TRBV24-1; j_gene: TRBJ2-7
CDR3nt: TGTGCCAGCGCGGTTGCAGGGAGCTCCTACGAGCAGTACTTC; CDR3aa: CASAVAGSSYEQYF; d_gene: NA; abundance: NA; v_gene: TRBV7-9; j_gene: TRBJ2-7
CDR3nt: TGTGCCTGGAGTCGGTTAGCGGGAGTGAATGAGCAGTTCTTC; CDR3aa: CAWSRLAGVNEQFF; d_gene: TRBD2; abundance: NA; v_gene: TRBV30; j_gene: TRBJ2-1
CDR3nt: TGTGCCAGCAGCCGAGGCCGGAACTATGGCTACACCTTC; CDR3aa: CASSRGRNYGYTF; d_gene: NA; abundance: NA; v_gene: TRBV3-1/TRBV3-2; j_gene: TRBJ1-2
CDR3nt: TGTGCCAGCACCCAGACCAGGGCTGCAGATACGCAGTATTTT; CDR3aa: CASTQTRAADTQYF; d_gene: NA; abundance: once; v_gene: TRBV7-2; j_gene: TRBJ2-3
CDR3nt: TGTGTCAGAAGTTCTACAGGGCATGATCAGCCCCAGCATTTT; CDR3aa: CVRSSTGHDQPQHF; d_gene: NA; abundance: NA; v_gene: TRBV7-5; j_gene: TRBJ1-5
CDR3nt: TGTGCCAGCAGTGGGGGACAGAAGAACACTGAAGCTTTCTTT; CDR3aa: CASSGGQKNTEAFF; d_gene: TRBD1; abundance: NA; v_gene: TRBV25-1; j_gene: TRBJ1-1